The 12 T cell receptor beta chains given below trace back to one sample, sequenced in a study of T cell responses to AZD1222 COVID-19 vaccine. Clones were read by immunoSEQ multiplex PCR, and TCRdb kept only the in-frame ones, dropping some. The table has 110,000 or so clones, about 91% seen once. Here the sequenced sample was peripheral blood, taken 28 days after the second AZD1222 dose. The receptors stem from an adult who received the AZD1222 COVID-19 vaccine.

V and J are TRBV5-4 and TRBJ2-2; 8 bases align to TRBD1. Per germline, CDR1 SGHNT and CDR2 YYREEE (reference sequence). The trim removed 5 bases at V and 2 bases at J, leaving 5 bases unmatched. There are 15 residues in the CDR3. The CDR3 DNA follows: TGTGCCAGCAGGCCCGGGACAGGCAACACCGGGGAGCTGTTTTTT. Its protein product is CASRPGTGNTGELFF.

The J gene is TRBJ1-5, the V gene TRBV7-8, with D hard to call. The CDR3 spans 16 residues. Between the trimmed V and J ends, which lost 5 bases and 3 bases, there was a span of 17 bases. Germline values: CDR1 SGHVS, CDR2 FQNEAQ. The CDR3 DNA is TGTGCCAGCAGCCCGGCCGGTGGGCAGGTCAATCAGCCCCAGCATTTT. As protein: CASSPAGGQVNQPQHF. The variable domain in full, with the rest retrieved from reference TRBV7-8 and TRBJ1-5, is GAGVSQSPRYKVAKRGQDVALRCDPISGHVSLFWYQQALGQGPEFLTYFQNEAQLDKSGLPSDRFFAERPEGSVSTLKIQRTQQEDSAVYLCASSPAGGQVNQPQHFGDGTRLSIL.

The rearrangement uses TRBV10-2 and TRBJ1-5; D ambiguous. Trimming shortened V by 2 bases and J by 4 bases, and 9 bases separated the two germline ends. This CDR3 comprises 14 residues. Germline CDR1 reads WSHSY; CDR2 reads SAAADI. The CDR3 protein is CASSESQENQPQHF. CDR3 DNA: TGCGCCAGCAGTGAGAGCCAGGAGAATCAGCCCCAGCATTTT.

The rearrangement links TRBV3-1 (or the pseudogene TRBV3-2) to TRBJ1-1, with D possibly matching TRBD1 (6 bases). The V gene lost 6 bases and the J gene lost 1 base, with 9 bases spanning the gap. This CDR3 has 13 residues. Per germline, CDR1 LGHDT and CDR2 YNNKEL (reference sequence). This chain's CDR3 is CASSSQGNTEAFF. CDR3 bases: TGTGCCAGCAGTTCACAGGGGAACACTGAAGCTTTCTTT.

The V gene is TRBV11-2, the J gene TRBJ1-1; D unresolved. The germline gives CDR1 SGHAT, CDR2 FQNNGV. The CDR3 spans 14 residues. V dropped 4 bases and J dropped 2 bases, with 11 bases sitting between them. The CDR3 DNA follows: TGTGCCAGCAGCTACCTCCGGGAAAACACTGAAGCTTTCTTT. It translates to CASSYLRENTEAFF.

The table lists this clone with a count of one. The V gene is TRBV19, the J gene TRBJ2-1; 10 bases map to TRBD1. The CDR3 is made up of 14 amino acids. The trim removed 9 bases at V and 8 bases at J, leaving 10 bases unmatched. Germline V CDR1 and CDR2: LNHDA, SQIVND (reference sequence). The CDR3 DNA reads TGTGCCAGCATCAGGACAGGGGGGCTGGATGAGCAGTTCTTC. It is translated as CASIRTGGLDEQFF.

The rearrangement joins TRBV9 to TRBJ1-6; unclear D gene. CDR3 length: 15 amino acids. Trimming shortened V by 6 bases and J by 6 bases, and 16 bases separated the two germline ends. Germline V lookup: CDR1 SGDLS, CDR2 YYNGEE. This chain's CDR3 is CASKKDLASNSPLHF. DNA for the CDR3: TGTGCCAGCAAAAAGGACCTAGCATCTAATTCACCCCTCCACTTT.

The chain employs TRBV6-2 or TRBV6-3 and TRBJ2-5; D not certain. The CDR3 has 12 amino acids. V was pared by 5 bases and J by 7 bases, with 11 bases between. The germline CDR1 and CDR2 sequences are MNHEY and SVGEGT. The CDR3 loop reads CASSAKVGTQYF. The CDR3 region has the DNA TGTGCCAGCAGTGCGAAAGTCGGGACCCAGTACTTC.

This chain joins TRBV2 and TRBJ1-5, with D tentatively TRBD1 (6 bases). V was clipped by 7 bases and J by 2 bases, with 15 bases between them. The CDR3 has 15 amino acids. CDR1 and CDR2 (germline): SNHLY, FYNNEI. In nucleotides, the CDR3 is TGTGCCAGCACCCCAGGGGCAGAGGGCAATCAGCCCCAGCATTTT. Translated: CASTPGAEGNQPQHF.

In its sample, this clone was seen once. The chain combines TRBV3-1 (or the pseudogene TRBV3-2) with TRBJ1-1; unclear D gene. CDR1 is LGHDT, CDR2 YNNKEL, per germline (reference sequence). The CDR3 consists of 13 residues. Trimming took 1 base from V and 10 from J, leaving 13 bases between them. The CDR3 DNA reads as TGTGCCAGCAGCCAAGGGGGAGGCGTTGGAGCTTTCTTT. It translates to CASSQGGGVGAFF.

The chain uses TRBV7-2 and TRBJ2-2, with 8 bases lining up with TRBD2. The CDR3 runs to 16 residues. From germline, CDR1 is SGHTA and CDR2 FQGNSA. J was trimmed by 8 bases and V by 5 bases; bases with no gene match: 13. The CDR3 DNA sequence: TGTGCCAGCAGCCAGAGCGGGGGCCCGAGAACTGGGGAGCTGTTTTTT. It translates to CASSQSGGPRTGELFF.

CDR3 region: CASSLGHPGTEAFF. The CDR3 nucleotides are TGTGCCAGCAGCTTGGGGCACCCTGGGACTGAAGCTTTCTTT. This rearrangement joins TRBV13 to TRBJ1-1, with D perhaps matching TRBD1 (5 bases). Trimming took off 3 bases at V and 5 bases at J, with 13 bases between the two ends. CDR1 and CDR2 from the germline V gene are PRHDT and FYEKMQ (reference sequence). The CDR3 contains 14 residues.